This entry features one TCR beta chain sequence. Negative isolation yielded CD8+ and CD4+ T cells; FACS enriched TEMRA cells. The record originates from a study of CD8 T cells in Susac syndrome. Looked up from germline, CDR1 is MDHEN and CDR2 is SYDVKM. The CDR3 covers 14 residues. With 5 bases removed from V and 2 bases from J, the gap between germline ends came to 13 bases. RNA was extracted with the RNeasy kit, and a quantity of roughly 0.45 to 1 ug was reverse transcribed using random hexamers. With immunoSEQ multiplex PCR, TCR beta CDR3 was amplified across 54 Vbeta and 13 Jbeta. TCRdb passed the immunoSEQ multiplex PCR reads through MiXCR, listing each CDR3 protein once. The top ten hold 0.16% of the sample, which has about 180,000 distinct CDR3 sequences, roughly 95% seen once.

The receptor comes from a human donor with multiple sclerosis. Sequencing used CD8+ T cells from PBMCs. The chain carries TRBV28 and TRBJ2-7, with D possibly matching TRBD1 (6 bases). The CDR3 bases are TGTGCCAGCAGTACACCGGGACACCCCTACGAGCAGTACTTC. Translated, it gives CASSTPGHPYEQYF.